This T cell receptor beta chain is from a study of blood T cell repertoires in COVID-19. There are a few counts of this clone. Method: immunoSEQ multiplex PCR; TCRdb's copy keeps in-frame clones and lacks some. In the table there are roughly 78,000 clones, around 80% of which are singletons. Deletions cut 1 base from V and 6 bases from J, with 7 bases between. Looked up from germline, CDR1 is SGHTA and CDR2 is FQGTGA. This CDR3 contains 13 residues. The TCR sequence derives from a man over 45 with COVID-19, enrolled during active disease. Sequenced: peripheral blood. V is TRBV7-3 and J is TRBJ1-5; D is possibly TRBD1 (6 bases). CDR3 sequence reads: CASSLKGGQPQHF. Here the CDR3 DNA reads TGTGCCAGCAGCTTAAAAGGGGGTCAGCCCCAGCATTTT.